The subject of this entry is one T cell receptor (beta chain). Original handling: Nucleated cell counts were estimated from reference gene primer amplification. Clones were read by immunoSEQ multiplex PCR, and TCRdb kept only the in-frame ones, dropping some. V and J calls and clone size are as listed in that table; D and trimming were resolved from the DNA. The sample yields about 280,000 clones, roughly 85% seen once. The sample belongs to a study of blood T cell repertoires in COVID-19. Study summary: COVID-19 samples from acute and convalescent phases originated in the United States, Italy and Spain. The cDNA or gDNA used as material had been derived from T cells, B-cell-depleted T cells, or PBMCs.

The CDR3 totals 16 residues. Germline CDR1 and CDR2: LGHNA and YNFKEQ. V lost 4 bases and J lost 3, with 18 bases in between. The sequence was collected from a man aged 50 to 60 with active or convalescent COVID-19. The chain combines TRBV4-2 with TRBJ2-5; possible D gene TRBD2, 5 bases. Sequencing input: peripheral blood. CDR3: CASSRTAAVGEETQYF. The CDR3 DNA sequence: TGTGCCAGCAGCCGAACAGCGGCGGTAGGAGAAGAGACCCAGTACTTC.